A single sample is the source of the 29 T cell receptor beta chains below, sequenced in a study of shared clonotypes between healthy human individuals (dated by TCRdb to about 2020). To prepare the library, the immunoSEQ multiplex PCR assay was applied. The immuneACCESS repertoire file appears here via TCRdb, limited to in-frame rearrangements. These files lack a portion of the clones; in checked studies, under half of the deficit traces to unresolved V genes, and the cause of the others is not known. The sample records some 790,000 clones, 72% of which are singletons. Roughly 1.8% of the sample rests with the top ten. Sequencing was done on a sample of memory CD4+ T cells sorted from blood. In the paper's terms, the cell subset or site label means: CD45RA-negative fraction. The source is a woman in her twenties or thirties in good health.

The genes are TRBV12-5 and TRBJ2-5, with 10 bases aligning to TRBD1. The germline CDR1 and CDR2 sequences are LGHNT and FRNRAP. V shed 5 bases, J shed 4 bases, and the junction held 7 bases outside the gene matches. This CDR3 has 15 residues. The CDR3 DNA is TGTGCTAGTGGTCAGGGACAGGGGTTAGGAGAGACCCAGTACTTC. Translation gives CASGQGQGLGETQYF.

The genes are TRBV6-1 and TRBJ1-1; D ambiguous. Per the germline V gene, CDR1 is MNHNS and CDR2 is SASEGT. The CDR3 runs 14 residues. Trimming cost V 4 bases and J 3 bases, with 12 bases left between them. The CDR3 bases are TGTGCCAGCAGTGCCCGCGGAGCCGACACTGAAGCTTTCTTT. Its protein product is CASSARGADTEAFF.

The chain uses TRBV6-6 and TRBJ1-2; D is undetermined. V was cut by 6 bases and J by 2 bases, with 16 bases left in between. The CDR3 is made up of 15 amino acids. Germline V gene data show CDR1 as MNHNY and CDR2 as SVGAGI (reference sequence). Here the CDR3 reads CASRELNSGNYGYTF. CDR3 sequence (DNA): TGTGCCAGCAGGGAGCTCAACAGTGGGAACTATGGCTACACCTTC.

The chain carries TRBV7-6 and TRBJ1-2, with D possibly being TRBD1 (6 bases). The V end was cut by 1 base, the J end by 4 bases, with 13 bases between. The germline CDR1 and CDR2 sequences are SGHVS and FNYEAQ. The CDR3 spans 15 residues. CDR3 protein: CASSLGRGQAYGYTF. As DNA, the CDR3 is TGTGCCAGCAGCTTAGGGCGGGGGCAAGCCTATGGCTACACCTTC.

This clone was found once. The chain recombines TRBV18 with TRBJ1-2; maybe TRBD1 (6 bases). Looked up from germline, CDR1 is KGHSH and CDR2 is LQKENI. The CDR3 is made up of 14 amino acids. The ends were cut back, 0 bases at V and 4 bases at J, with 9 bases in the middle. CDR3 bases: TGTGCCAGCTCACCACCGGGGGCTGGCTATGGCTACACCTTC. Its protein is CASSPPGAGYGYTF.

The V and J genes are TRBV20-1 and TRBJ2-7; D might be TRBD1 (5 bases). The CDR3 contains 11 residues. CDR1 and CDR2 (germline): DFQATT, SNEGSKA (reference sequence). V shed 6 bases and J shed 4 bases, with 10 bases lying between them. The CDR3 bases are TGCAGTGCGGACATTAGGTACGAGCAGTACTTC. It yields the protein CSADIRYEQYF.

The V and J genes are TRBV5-1 and TRBJ2-1, with TRBD2 matching over 13 bases. This CDR3 region has 18 residues. Looked up from germline, CDR1 is SGHRS and CDR2 is YFSETQ. V shed 4 bases, J shed 1 base, and the junction held 8 bases outside the gene matches. CDR3 loop: CASSAPGLAGVSYNEQFF. The CDR3 region has the DNA TGCGCCAGCAGCGCGCCTGGACTAGCGGGAGTATCCTACAATGAGCAGTTCTTC.

The V and J genes are TRBV30 and TRBJ2-7, with TRBD2 identical over 7 bases. The junction had 12 bases not matched to a gene; V was cut back by 5 bases and J by 5 bases. CDR1 and CDR2 (germline): GTSNPN, SVGIG (reference sequence). The length of the CDR3 is 14 residues. CDR3: CAWGPGRAVDEQYF. The CDR3 DNA is TGTGCCTGGGGGCCGGGGAGGGCTGTCGACGAGCAGTACTTC.

This clone was seen many times. Other DNA sequences in the sample encode the same CDR3. Here the CDR3 DNA reads TGTGCCAGCAGCTTATCAGACACAGATACGCAGTATTTT. Its translation is CASSLSDTDTQYF. The chain has TRBV7-2 and TRBJ2-3; D call uncertain. With 2 bases removed from V and 2 bases from J, the gap between germline ends came to 5 bases. Germline loops: CDR1 SGHTA, CDR2 FQGNSA. CDR3 length equals 13 residues.

J is TRBJ2-5 and V is TRBV10-1; the D is unclear. The CDR3 spans 16 residues. V lost 3 bases, J lost 5 bases, and 19 bases lay in between. Germline V gives CDR1 WNHNN, CDR2 SYGVQD (reference sequence). The CDR3 region is CASSEGSGFDSETQYF. CDR3 in DNA: TGCGCCAGCAGTGAAGGTTCGGGCTTTGACTCCGAGACCCAGTACTTC.

This clone has only a few counts. V usage is TRBV5-1 and J usage is TRBJ2-7, with 8 nucleotides matching TRBD1. V lost 4 bases to trimming and J lost 5 bases; unmatched junction nucleotides: 8. Germline assignment: CDR1 SGHRS and CDR2 YFSETQ. This CDR3 has 14 residues. The CDR3 region is CASSTPTGDDEQYF. Written as DNA, the CDR3 is TGCGCCAGCAGCACCCCGACAGGGGACGACGAGCAGTACTTC.

The chain recombines TRBV27 with TRBJ2-7, with D uncertain. There are 13 residues in the CDR3. In germline, CDR1 is MNHEY, CDR2 SMNVEV (reference sequence). Trimming took off 4 bases at V and 0 bases at J, with 7 bases between the two ends. CDR3 sequence reads: CASSSSSSYEQYF. In DNA, the CDR3 is TGTGCCAGCAGTTCCTCGAGCTCCTACGAGCAGTACTTC.

The chain uses TRBV7-9 and TRBJ1-5; D not resolved. The V and J ends lost 5 bases and 4 bases respectively, with 9 bases between them. The CDR3 is 13 amino acids. Germline V gene data show CDR1 as SEHNR and CDR2 as FQNEAQ (reference sequence). CDR3 loop: CASSKSRNQPQHF. The CDR3 DNA reads as TGTGCCAGCAGCAAATCGAGGAATCAGCCCCAGCATTTT.

Only a few counts were recorded for this clone. The J gene is TRBJ1-5, the V gene TRBV27; 10 bases line up with TRBD1. Looked up from germline, CDR1 is MNHEY and CDR2 is SMNVEV (reference sequence). The CDR3 is made up of 15 amino acids. The J segment lost 7 bases and the V segment lost 5 bases, leaving 8 bases of the junction unmatched. The CDR3: CASSILGTGVQPQHF. The CDR3, as DNA: TGTGCCAGCAGTATATTGGGGACAGGGGTACAGCCCCAGCATTTT.

The chain employs TRBV9 and TRBJ2-5; 8 bases match TRBD2. Unmatched junction bases numbered 9, after V lost 6 bases and J lost 5 bases. There are 14 residues in the CDR3. Germline V gene sequence: CDR1 SGDLS, CDR2 YYNGEE. Here the CDR3 reads CASNRGGLGETQYF. CDR3 coding DNA: TGTGCCAGCAACCGGGGGGGGCTGGGGGAGACCCAGTACTTC.

This clone came up a few times. The chain couples TRBV18 to TRBJ1-3; tentatively, D is TRBD1 (5 bases). From germline, CDR1 is KGHSH and CDR2 LQKENI. The CDR3 runs to 14 residues. Trimming removed 3 bases at V and 4 bases at J, with 10 bases between. The CDR3, as DNA: TGTGCCAGCTCACCGGACATTACAGGAAACACCATATATTTT. It translates to CASSPDITGNTIYF.

This clone turned up a few times. The genes are TRBV30 and TRBJ1-3; no clear D. Trimming removed 6 bases at V and 10 bases at J, with 13 bases between. Germline V CDR1 and CDR2: GTSNPN, SVGIG (reference sequence). The length of the CDR3 is 11 residues. CDR3: CACFSPGTIYF. The CDR3 DNA reads as TGTGCCTGCTTCTCGCCCGGTACCATATATTTT. Supplemented by reference TRBV30 and TRBJ1-3, the full variable domain reads SQTIHQWPATLVQPVGSPLSLECTVEGTSNPNLYWYRQAAGRGLQLLFYSVGIGQISSEVPQNLSASRPQDRQFILSSKKLLLSDSGFYLCACFSPGTIYFGEGSWLTVV.

The chain joins TRBV18 to TRBJ1-6; possibly TRBD1 for D (6 bases). CDR3 length equals 14 residues. Trimming pared 1 base from V and 6 bases from J, leaving 7 bases between. CDR1 and CDR2 (germline): KGHSH, LQKENI. The CDR3 DNA is TGTGCCAGCTCACCACAGGGGGTTAATTCACCCCTCCACTTT. It translates to CASSPQGVNSPLHF.

The chain combines TRBV10-3 with TRBJ2-1; 10 bases fit TRBD2. Unmatched junction bases numbered 9, after V lost 11 bases and J lost 5 bases. The CDR3 has 14 residues. Germline CDR1 and CDR2: ENHRY and SYGVKD. The CDR3 is CALKGLAGDNEQFF. The CDR3, as DNA: TGTGCCCTCAAGGGGCTAGCGGGGGACAATGAGCAGTTCTTC.

The J gene is TRBJ2-3, the V gene TRBV19; 14 positions match TRBD2. CDR1 LNHDA and CDR2 SQIVND come from the germline V gene (reference sequence). There are 14 residues in the CDR3. Trimming at V came to 8 bases and at J to 7 bases, leaving 5 bases not matched to a gene. CDR3 coding DNA: TGTGCCAGTGGGACTAGCGGGAGTTTAAATACGCAGTATTTT. The encoded protein is CASGTSGSLNTQYF.

V gene TRBV5-1 combines with J gene TRBJ2-3, with D maybe TRBD2 (6 bases). There are 14 residues in the CDR3. Trimming left V 0 bases short and J 1 base short, with 6 bases between. Germline V gives CDR1 SGHRS, CDR2 YFSETQ. The CDR3 DNA reads as TGCGCCAGCAGCTTGGCTAGCGGCACAGATACGCAGTATTTT. It yields the protein CASSLASGTDTQYF.

V and J are TRBV7-9 and TRBJ2-6; D is undetermined. CDR1 is SEHNR, CDR2 FQNEAQ, per germline (reference sequence). The germline V and J ends were trimmed by 5 bases and 1 base, with 6 bases remaining between them. The CDR3 contains 14 residues. The CDR3 reads CASSTISGANVLTF. DNA of the CDR3: TGTGCCAGCAGCACTATTTCTGGGGCCAACGTCCTGACTTTC.

The V and J genes are TRBV5-4 and TRBJ2-7; a possible D gene is TRBD2 (6 bases). In germline, CDR1 is SGHNT, CDR2 YYREEE (reference sequence). The CDR3 length is 15 residues. The V gene lost 4 bases and the J gene lost 3 bases, with 17 bases spanning the gap. The CDR3 region has the DNA TGTGCCAGCAGCAGGGCCGGGAGCCTCGGCTACGAGCAGTACTTC. Its protein is CASSRAGSLGYEQYF.

The chain links TRBV18 to TRBJ1-2; D is unclear. The germline V and J ends were trimmed by 6 bases and 0 bases, with 14 bases remaining between them. Germline loops: CDR1 KGHSH, CDR2 LQKENI. CDR3 length: 15 amino acids. CDR3 coding DNA: TGTGCCAGCTCGCCTCAAGCGGGATCTAACTATGGCTACACCTTC. Translating gives CASSPQAGSNYGYTF. Combining the CDR3 with reference TRBV18 and TRBJ1-2 gives the whole variable domain NAGVMQNPRHLVRRRGQEARLRCSPMKGHSHVYWYRQLPEEGLKFMVYLQKENIIDESGMPKERFSAEFPKEGPSILRIQQVVRGDSAAYFCASSPQAGSNYGYTFGSGTRLTVV.

Only one count was recorded for this clone. A read error likely explains this, since a far larger clone differs by one base. The chain has TRBV19 and TRBJ2-2, with D maybe TRBD1 (5 bases). V was pared by 9 bases and J by 1 base, with 12 bases between. The CDR3 extends over 14 amino acids. Germline V gene sequence: CDR1 LNHDA, CDR2 SQIVND (reference sequence). The CDR3 DNA reads TGTGCCAGCAGGAAAACAGGGAACACCGGGGAGCTGTTTTTT. Protein sequence: CASRKTGNTGELFF.

The V call is TRBV25-1, the J call TRBJ2-3; 13 bases are a match to TRBD2. J was trimmed by 2 bases and V by 4 bases; bases with no gene match: 6. Germline CDR1 and CDR2: MGHDK and SYGVNS. CDR3 length: 17 residues. The CDR3 DNA sequence: TGTGCCAGCAGTGGTGGGACTAGCGGGGAACACACAGATACGCAGTATTTT. It specifies CASSGGTSGEHTDTQYF.

This clone came up many times. V gene TRBV6-5 combines with J gene TRBJ2-7; the D is unclear. The germline V gene encodes CDR1 MNHEY and CDR2 SVGAGI. The CDR3 consists of 15 residues. Trimming left V 0 bases short and J 6 bases short, with 15 bases between. The chain's CDR3 is CASSYSGMSYVEQYF. The DNA for the CDR3 is TGTGCCAGCAGTTACTCCGGAATGTCCTATGTCGAGCAGTACTTC.

The V gene is TRBV9, the J gene TRBJ2-7; TRBD1 aligns across 7 bases. Germline assignment: CDR1 SGDLS and CDR2 YYNGEE. The CDR3 totals 13 residues. V lost 4 bases to trimming and J lost 1 base; unmatched junction nucleotides: 2. CDR3 region: CASSPGQSYEQYF. In DNA, the CDR3 is TGTGCCAGCAGCCCGGGACAGTCCTACGAGCAGTACTTC.

The chain carries TRBV7-9 and TRBJ1-4; TRBD1 is a possible D gene (5 bases). The length of the CDR3 is 15 residues. Germline V lookup: CDR1 SEHNR, CDR2 FQNEAQ (reference sequence). V lost 1 base, J lost 10 bases, and 16 bases lay in between. CDR3 sequence reads: CASSLGPGNQLKLFF. The CDR3 bases are TGTGCCAGCAGCTTAGGCCCAGGGAATCAGTTAAAACTGTTTTTT.